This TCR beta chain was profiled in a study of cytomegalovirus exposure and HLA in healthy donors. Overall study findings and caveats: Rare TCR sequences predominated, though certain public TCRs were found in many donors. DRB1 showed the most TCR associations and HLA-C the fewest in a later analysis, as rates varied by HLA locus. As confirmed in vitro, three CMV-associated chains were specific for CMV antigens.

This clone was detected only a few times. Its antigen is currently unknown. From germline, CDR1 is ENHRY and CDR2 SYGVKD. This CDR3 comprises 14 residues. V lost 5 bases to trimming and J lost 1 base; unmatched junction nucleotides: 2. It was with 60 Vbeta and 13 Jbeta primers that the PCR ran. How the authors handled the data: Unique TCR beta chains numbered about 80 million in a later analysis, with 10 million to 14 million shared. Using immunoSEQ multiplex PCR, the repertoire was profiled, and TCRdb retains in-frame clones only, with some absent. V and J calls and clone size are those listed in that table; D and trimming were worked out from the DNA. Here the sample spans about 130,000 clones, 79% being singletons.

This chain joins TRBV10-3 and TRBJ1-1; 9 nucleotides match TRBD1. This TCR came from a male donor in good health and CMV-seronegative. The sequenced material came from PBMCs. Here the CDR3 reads CAISWDRENTEAFF. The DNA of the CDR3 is TGTGCCATCAGTTGGGACAGGGAGAACACTGAAGCTTTCTTT.